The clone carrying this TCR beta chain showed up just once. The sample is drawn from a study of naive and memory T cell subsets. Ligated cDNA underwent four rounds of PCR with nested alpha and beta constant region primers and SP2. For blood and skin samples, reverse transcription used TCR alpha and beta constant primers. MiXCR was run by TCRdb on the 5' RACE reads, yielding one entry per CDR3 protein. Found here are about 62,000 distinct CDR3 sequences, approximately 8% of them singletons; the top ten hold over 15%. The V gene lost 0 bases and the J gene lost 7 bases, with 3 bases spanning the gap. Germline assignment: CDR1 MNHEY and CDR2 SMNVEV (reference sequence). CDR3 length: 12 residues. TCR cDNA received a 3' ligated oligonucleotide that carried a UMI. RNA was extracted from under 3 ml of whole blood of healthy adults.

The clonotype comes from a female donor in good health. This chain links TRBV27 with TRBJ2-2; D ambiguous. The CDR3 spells CASSLSVGELFF. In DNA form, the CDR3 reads TGTGCCAGCAGTTTATCTGTCGGGGAGCTGTTTTTT.